This TCR beta chain originates from a study of T cells after yellow fever vaccination. Study-wide results and caveats: Clonotype sharing between CD4 and CD8 compartments was small. Clones that expanded after primary vaccination mostly reappeared after the booster (96% CD4, approximately 89% CD8).

UMIs and a universal primer site were added when TCR cDNA was made by 5'RACE template switching. TCRdb analysed the 5' RACE reads with MiXCR anew, one entry per CDR3 protein. Among about 260,000 distinct CDR3 sequences listed, 10% to 15% were seen once. CDR3 length equals 15 residues. The ends lost 5 bases at V and 1 base at J; junction bases unmatched: 5. A few counts support this clonotype. Its antigen is unidentified. The TCR sequence derives from a man in his thirties or forties who received the YFV17D yellow fever vaccine. Specimen: CD4+ T cells sorted from PBMCs, collected 45 days after the yellow fever booster vaccination. V is TRBV12-3 or TRBV12-4 and J is TRBJ2-1; 7 bases map to TRBD1. CDR3 sequence (DNA): TGTGCCAGCAGTATCCCGGGACAGTCCTACAATGAGCAGTTCTTC. It specifies CASSIPGQSYNEQFF.